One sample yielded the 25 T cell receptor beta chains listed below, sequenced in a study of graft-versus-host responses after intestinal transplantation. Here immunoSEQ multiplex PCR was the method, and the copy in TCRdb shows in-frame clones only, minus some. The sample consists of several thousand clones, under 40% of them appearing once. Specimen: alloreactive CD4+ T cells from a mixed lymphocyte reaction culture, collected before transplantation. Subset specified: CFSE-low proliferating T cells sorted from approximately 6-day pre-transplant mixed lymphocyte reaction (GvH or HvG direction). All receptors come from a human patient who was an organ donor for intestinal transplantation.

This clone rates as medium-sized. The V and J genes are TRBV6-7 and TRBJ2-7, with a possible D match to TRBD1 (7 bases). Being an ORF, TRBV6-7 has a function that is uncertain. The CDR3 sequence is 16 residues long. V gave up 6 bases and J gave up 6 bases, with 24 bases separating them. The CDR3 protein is CASRQQGRPSGAEQYF. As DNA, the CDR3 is TGTGCCAGCAGGCAACAGGGGAGGCCCTCGGGAGCCGAGCAGTACTTC.

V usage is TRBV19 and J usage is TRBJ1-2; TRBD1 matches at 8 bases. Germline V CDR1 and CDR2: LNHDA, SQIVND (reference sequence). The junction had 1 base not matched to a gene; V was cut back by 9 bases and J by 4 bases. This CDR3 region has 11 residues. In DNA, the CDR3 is TGTGCCAGCCAGGGGGCCTATGGCTACACCTTC. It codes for CASQGAYGYTF.

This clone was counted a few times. CDR3 sequence (DNA): TGTGCCAGCAGGAACGGCGGGACTAGCGGGATCGAGCAGTACTTC. Translation: CASRNGGTSGIEQYF. The V call is TRBV6-5, the J call TRBJ2-7; 13 bases match TRBD2. The CDR3 length is 15 residues. Per the germline V gene, CDR1 is MNHEY and CDR2 is SVGAGI. The J segment lost 6 bases and the V segment lost 6 bases, leaving 8 bases of the junction unmatched.

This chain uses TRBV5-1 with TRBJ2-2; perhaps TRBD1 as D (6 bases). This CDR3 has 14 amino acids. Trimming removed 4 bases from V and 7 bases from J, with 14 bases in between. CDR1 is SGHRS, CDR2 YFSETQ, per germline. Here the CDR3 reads CASSNRVLVGELFF. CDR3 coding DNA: TGCGCCAGCAGCAACAGGGTCCTCGTCGGGGAGCTGTTTTTT.

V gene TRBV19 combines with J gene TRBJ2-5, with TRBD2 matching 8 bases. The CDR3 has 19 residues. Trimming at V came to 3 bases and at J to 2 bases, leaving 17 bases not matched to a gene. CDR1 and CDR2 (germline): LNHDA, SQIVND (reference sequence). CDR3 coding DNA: TGTGCCAGTAGTATGGGCCCTTTGAGTCGGGAGGGGGTTCAAGAGACCCAGTACTTC. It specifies CASSMGPLSREGVQETQYF.

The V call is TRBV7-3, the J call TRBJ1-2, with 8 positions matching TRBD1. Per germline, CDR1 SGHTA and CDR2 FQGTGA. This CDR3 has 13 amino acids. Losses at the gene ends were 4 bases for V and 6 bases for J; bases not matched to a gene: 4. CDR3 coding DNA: TGTGCCAGCAGCTGGACAGGGCGGCATGGCTACACCTTC. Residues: CASSWTGRHGYTF.

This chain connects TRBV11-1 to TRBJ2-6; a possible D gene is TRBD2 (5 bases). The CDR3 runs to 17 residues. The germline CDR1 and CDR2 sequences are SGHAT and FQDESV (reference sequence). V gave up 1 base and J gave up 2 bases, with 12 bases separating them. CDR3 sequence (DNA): TGTGCCAGCAGCTTAGGGCGACGGGGAACTGGGGCCAACGTCCTGACTTTC. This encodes CASSLGRRGTGANVLTF.

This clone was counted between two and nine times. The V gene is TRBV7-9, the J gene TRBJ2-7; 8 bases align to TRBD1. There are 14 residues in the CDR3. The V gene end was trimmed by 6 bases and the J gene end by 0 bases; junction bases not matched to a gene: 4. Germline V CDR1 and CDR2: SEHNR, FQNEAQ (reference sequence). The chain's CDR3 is CASRLTGDSYEQYF. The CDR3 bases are TGTGCCAGCAGACTGACAGGGGACTCCTACGAGCAGTACTTC.

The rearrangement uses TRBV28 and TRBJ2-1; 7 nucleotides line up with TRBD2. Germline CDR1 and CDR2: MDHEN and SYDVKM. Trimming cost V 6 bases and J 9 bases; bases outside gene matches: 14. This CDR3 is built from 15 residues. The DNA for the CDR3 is TGTGCCAGCAGAGTGGGGGGGAGGAGGCTAGTTGAGCAGTTCTTC. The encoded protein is CASRVGGRRLVEQFF.

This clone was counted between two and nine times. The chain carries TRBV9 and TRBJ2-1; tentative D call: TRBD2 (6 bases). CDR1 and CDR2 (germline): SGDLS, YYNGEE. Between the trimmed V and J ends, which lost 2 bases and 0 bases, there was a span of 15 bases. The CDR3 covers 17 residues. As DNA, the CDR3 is TGTGCCAGCAGCGTGGGGGGATGGGGGAGCTCCTACAATGAGCAGTTCTTC. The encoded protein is CASSVGGWGSSYNEQFF.

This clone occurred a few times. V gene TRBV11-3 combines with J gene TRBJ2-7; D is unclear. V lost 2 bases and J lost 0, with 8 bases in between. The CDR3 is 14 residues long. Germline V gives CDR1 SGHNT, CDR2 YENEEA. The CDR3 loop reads CASSLRSGSYEQYF. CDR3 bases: TGTGCCAGCAGCTTAAGGTCGGGCTCCTACGAGCAGTACTTC.

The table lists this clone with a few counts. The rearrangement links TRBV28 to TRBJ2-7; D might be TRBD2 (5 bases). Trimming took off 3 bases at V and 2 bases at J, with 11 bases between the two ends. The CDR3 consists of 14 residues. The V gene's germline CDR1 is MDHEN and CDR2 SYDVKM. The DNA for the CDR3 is TGTGCCAGCAGTTTCCGAGGAGGACCCTACGAGCAGTACTTC. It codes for CASSFRGGPYEQYF.

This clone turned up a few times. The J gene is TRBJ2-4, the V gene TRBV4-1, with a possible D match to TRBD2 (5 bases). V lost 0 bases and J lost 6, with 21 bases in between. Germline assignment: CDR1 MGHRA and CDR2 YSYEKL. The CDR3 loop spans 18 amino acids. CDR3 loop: CASSQDLSDSARVNIQYF. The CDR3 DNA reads TGCGCCAGCAGCCAAGATCTTAGCGATTCAGCCCGTGTAAACATTCAGTACTTC.

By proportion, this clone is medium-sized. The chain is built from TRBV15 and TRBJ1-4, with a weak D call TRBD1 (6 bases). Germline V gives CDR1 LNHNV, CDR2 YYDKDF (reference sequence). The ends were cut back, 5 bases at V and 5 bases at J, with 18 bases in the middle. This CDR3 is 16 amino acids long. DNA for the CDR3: TGTGCCACCAGCCGGCTCCTAGGGGGACGGAATGAAAAACTGTTTTTT. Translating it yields CATSRLLGGRNEKLFF. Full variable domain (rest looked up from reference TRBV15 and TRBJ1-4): DAMVIQNPRYQVTQFGKPVTLSCSQTLNHNVMYWYQQKSSQAPKLLFHYYDKDFNNEADTPDNFQSRRPNTSFCFLDIRSPGLGDTAMYLCATSRLLGGRNEKLFFGSGTQLSVL.

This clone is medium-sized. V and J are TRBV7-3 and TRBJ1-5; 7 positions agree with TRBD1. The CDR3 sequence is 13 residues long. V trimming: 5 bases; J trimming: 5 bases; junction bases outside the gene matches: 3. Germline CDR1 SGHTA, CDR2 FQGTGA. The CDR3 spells CASSNRGDQPQHF. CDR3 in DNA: TGTGCCAGCAGCAACAGGGGAGATCAGCCCCAGCATTTT.

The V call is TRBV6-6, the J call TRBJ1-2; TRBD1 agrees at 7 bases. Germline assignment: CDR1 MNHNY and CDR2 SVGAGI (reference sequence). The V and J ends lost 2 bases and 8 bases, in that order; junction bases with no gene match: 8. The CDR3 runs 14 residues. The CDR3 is CASSYLGTAIGYTF. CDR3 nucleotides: TGTGCCAGCAGTTACCTAGGGACAGCGATCGGCTACACCTTC.

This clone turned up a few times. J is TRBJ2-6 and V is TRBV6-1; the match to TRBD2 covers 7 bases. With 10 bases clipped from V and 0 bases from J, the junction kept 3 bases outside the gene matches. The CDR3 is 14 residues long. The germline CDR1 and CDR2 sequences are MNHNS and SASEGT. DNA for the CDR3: TGTGCCACCCGGGAGGTCTCTGGGGCCAACGTCCTGACTTTC. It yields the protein CATREVSGANVLTF.

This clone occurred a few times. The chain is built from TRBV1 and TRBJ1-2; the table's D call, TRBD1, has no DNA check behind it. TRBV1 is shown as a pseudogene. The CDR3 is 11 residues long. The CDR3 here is CTSRGQDGYTF. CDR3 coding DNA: TGCACCAGCAGAGGACAGGATGGCTACACCTTC.

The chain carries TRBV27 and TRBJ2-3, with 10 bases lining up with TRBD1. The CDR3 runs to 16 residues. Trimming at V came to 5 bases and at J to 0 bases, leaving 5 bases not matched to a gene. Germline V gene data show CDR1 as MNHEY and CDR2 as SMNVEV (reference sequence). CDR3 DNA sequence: TGTGCCAGCAGTCGCCGGGACAGGGGAAGCACAGATACGCAGTATTTT. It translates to CASSRRDRGSTDTQYF.

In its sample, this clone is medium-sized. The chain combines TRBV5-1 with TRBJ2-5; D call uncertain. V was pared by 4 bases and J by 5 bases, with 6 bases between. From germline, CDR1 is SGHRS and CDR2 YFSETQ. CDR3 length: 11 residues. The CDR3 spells CASSLVETQYF. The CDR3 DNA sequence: TGCGCCAGCAGCCTCGTGGAGACCCAGTACTTC. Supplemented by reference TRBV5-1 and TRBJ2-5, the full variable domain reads KAGVTQTPRYLIKTRGQQVTLSCSPISGHRSVSWYQQTPGQGLQFLFEYFSETQRNKGNFPGRFSGRQFSNSRSEMNVSTLELGDSALYLCASSLVETQYFGPGTRLLVL.

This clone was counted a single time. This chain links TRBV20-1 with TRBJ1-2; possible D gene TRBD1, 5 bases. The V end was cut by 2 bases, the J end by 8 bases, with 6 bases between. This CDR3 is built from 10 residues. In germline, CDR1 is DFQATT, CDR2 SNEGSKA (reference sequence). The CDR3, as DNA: TGCAGTGCTAGAAAGGGGGGCTACACCTTC. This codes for CSARKGGYTF.

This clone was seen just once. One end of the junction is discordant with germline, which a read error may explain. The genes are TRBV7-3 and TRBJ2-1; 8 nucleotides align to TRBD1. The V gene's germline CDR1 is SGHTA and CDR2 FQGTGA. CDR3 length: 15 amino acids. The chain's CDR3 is CASSLRGQGYDEQFF. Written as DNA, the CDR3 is TGTGCCAGCAGCTTACGTGGACAGGGCTACGATGAGCAGTTCTTC.

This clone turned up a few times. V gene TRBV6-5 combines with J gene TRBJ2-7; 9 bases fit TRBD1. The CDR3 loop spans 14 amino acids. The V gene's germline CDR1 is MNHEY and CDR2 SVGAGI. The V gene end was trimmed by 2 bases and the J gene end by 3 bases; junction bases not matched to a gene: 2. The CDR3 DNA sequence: TGTGCCAGCAGTTACGACAGGGGGGACTACGAGCAGTACTTC. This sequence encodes CASSYDRGDYEQYF.

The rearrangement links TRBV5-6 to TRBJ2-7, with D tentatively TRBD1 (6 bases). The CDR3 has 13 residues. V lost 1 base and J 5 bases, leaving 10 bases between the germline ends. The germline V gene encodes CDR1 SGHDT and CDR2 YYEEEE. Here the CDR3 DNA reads TGTGCCAGCAGCTTGACAGGGCTAAACGAGCAGTACTTC. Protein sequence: CASSLTGLNEQYF. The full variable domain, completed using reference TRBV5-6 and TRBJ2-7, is DAGVTQSPTHLIKTRGQQVTLRCSPKSGHDTVSWYQQALGQGPQFIFQYYEEEERQRGNFPDRFSGHQFPNYSSELNVNALLLGDSALYLCASSLTGLNEQYFGPGTRLTVT.

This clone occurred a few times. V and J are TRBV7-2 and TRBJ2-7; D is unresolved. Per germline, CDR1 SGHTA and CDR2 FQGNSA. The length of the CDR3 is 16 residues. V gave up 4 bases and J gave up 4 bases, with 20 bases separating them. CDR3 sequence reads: CASSSSGLLRLYEQYF. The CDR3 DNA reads TGTGCCAGCAGCTCCTCCGGTCTGTTGAGGCTGTACGAGCAGTACTTC.